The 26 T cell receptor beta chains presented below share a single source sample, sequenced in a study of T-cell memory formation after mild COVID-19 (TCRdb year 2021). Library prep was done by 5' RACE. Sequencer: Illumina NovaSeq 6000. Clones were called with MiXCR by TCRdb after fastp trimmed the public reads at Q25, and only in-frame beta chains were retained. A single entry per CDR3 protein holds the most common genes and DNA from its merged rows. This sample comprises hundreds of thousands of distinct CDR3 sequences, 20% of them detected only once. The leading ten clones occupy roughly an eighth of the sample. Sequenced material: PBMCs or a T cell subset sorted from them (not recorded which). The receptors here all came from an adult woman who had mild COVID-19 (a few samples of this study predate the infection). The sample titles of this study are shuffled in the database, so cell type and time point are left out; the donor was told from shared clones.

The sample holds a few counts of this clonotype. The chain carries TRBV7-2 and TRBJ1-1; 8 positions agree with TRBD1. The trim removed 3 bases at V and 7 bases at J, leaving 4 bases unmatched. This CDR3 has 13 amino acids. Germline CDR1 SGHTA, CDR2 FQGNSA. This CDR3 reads CASSFRQGLEAFF. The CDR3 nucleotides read TGTGCCAGCAGCTTTCGACAGGGGCTTGAAGCTTTCTTT.

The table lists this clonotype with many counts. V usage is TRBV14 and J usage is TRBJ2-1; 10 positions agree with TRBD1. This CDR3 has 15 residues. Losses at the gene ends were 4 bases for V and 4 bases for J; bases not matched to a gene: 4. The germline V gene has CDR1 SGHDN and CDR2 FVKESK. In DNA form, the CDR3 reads TGTGCCAGCAGCCCGGGGACAGGGGCTTACAATGAGCAGTTCTTC. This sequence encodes CASSPGTGAYNEQFF.

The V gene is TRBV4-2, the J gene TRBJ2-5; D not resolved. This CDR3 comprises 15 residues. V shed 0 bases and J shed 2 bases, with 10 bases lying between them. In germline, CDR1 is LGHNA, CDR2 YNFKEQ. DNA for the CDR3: TGTGCCAGCAGCCAAGAGCGGACCCCTCAAGAGACCCAGTACTTC. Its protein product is CASSQERTPQETQYF.

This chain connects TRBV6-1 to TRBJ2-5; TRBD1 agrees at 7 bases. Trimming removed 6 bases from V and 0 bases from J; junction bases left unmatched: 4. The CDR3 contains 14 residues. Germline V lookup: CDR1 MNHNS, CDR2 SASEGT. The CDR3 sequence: CASRADRDQETQYF. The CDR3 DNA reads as TGTGCCAGCAGGGCTGACAGGGACCAAGAGACCCAGTACTTC.

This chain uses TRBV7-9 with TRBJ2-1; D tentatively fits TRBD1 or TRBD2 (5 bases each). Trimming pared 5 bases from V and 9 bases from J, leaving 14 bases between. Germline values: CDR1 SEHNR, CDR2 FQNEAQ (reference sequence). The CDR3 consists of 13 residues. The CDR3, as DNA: TGTGCCAGCAGCCGAGGGGCAGGTATTGAGCAGTTCTTC. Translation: CASSRGAGIEQFF.

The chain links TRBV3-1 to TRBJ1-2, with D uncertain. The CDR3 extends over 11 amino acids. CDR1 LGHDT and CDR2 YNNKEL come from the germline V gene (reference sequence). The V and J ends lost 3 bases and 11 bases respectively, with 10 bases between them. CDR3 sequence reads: CASSHGEEYTF. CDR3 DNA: TGTGCCAGCAGCCATGGGGAAGAATACACCTTC.

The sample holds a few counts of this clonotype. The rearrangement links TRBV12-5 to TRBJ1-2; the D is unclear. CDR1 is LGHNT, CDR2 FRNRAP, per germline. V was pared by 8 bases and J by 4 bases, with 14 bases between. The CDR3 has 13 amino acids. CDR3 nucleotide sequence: TGTGCTAGTATAATGGACGGCCTCTATGGCTACACCTTC. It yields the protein CASIMDGLYGYTF.

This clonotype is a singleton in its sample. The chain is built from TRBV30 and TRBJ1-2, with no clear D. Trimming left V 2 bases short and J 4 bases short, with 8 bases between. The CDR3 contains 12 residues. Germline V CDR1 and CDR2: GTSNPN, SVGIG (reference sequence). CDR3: CAWSPLFYGYTF. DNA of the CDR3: TGTGCCTGGAGTCCCCTCTTCTATGGCTACACCTTC.

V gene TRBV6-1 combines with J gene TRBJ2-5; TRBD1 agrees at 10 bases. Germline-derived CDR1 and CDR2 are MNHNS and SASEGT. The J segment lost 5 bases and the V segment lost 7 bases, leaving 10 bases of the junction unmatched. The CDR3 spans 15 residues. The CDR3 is CASKRRTGGSETQYF. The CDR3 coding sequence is TGTGCCAGCAAACGGAGGACAGGGGGTTCGGAGACCCAGTACTTC.

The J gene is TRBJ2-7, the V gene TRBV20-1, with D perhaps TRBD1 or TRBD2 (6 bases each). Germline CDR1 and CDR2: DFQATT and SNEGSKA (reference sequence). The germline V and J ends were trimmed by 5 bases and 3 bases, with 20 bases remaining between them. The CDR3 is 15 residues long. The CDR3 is CSAQERRKGGYEQYF. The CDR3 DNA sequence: TGCAGTGCTCAAGAGCGCCGAAAGGGGGGCTACGAGCAGTACTTC.

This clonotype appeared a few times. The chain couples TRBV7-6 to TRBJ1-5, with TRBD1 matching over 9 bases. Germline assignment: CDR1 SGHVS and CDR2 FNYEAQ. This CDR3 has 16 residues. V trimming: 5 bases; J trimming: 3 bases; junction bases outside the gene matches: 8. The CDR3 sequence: CASSQGQGLTNQPQHF. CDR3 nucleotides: TGTGCCAGCAGCCAAGGACAGGGGTTGACCAATCAGCCCCAGCATTTT.

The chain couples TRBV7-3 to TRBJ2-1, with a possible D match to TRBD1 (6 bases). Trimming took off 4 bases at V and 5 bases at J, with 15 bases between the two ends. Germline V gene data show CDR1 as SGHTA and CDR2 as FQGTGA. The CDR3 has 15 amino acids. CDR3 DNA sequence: TGTGCCAGCAGCTCTCACAGGGTAGGGAACAATGAGCAGTTCTTC. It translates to CASSSHRVGNNEQFF.

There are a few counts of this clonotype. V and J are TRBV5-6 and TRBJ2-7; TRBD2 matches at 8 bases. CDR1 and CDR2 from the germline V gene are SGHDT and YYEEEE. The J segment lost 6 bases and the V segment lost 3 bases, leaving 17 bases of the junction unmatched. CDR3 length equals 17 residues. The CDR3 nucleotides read TGTGCCAGCAGCTCCCAGACAGCGGGAGTTTTCAGCGCCGAGCAGTACTTC. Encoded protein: CASSSQTAGVFSAEQYF.

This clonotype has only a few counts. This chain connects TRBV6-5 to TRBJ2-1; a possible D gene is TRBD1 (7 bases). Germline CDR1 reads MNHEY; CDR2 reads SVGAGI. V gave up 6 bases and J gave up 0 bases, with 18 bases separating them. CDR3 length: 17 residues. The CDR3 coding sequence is TGTGCCAGCAGGGCAGGGGGGACTCGGAGCTCCTACAATGAGCAGTTCTTC. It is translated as CASRAGGTRSSYNEQFF.

CDR3: CASSSSRDGYNEQFF. CDR3 sequence (DNA): TGTGCCAGCAGCTCTTCCCGGGACGGTTACAATGAGCAGTTCTTC. The V call is TRBV6-5, the J call TRBJ2-1; either TRBD1 or TRBD2 may supply D (5 bases each). The CDR3 has 15 amino acids. The germline V and J ends were trimmed by 6 bases and 4 bases, with 16 bases remaining between them. CDR1 MNHEY and CDR2 SVGAGI come from the germline V gene.

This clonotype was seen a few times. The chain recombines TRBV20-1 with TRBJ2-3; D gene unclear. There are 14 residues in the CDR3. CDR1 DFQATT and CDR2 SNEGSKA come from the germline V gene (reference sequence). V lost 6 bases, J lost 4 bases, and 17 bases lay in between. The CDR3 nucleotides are TGCAGTGCCGGAACGGACCTTCCCCCAGATACGCAGTATTTT. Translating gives CSAGTDLPPDTQYF.

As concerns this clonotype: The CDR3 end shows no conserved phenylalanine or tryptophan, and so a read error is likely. The CDR3 here is CASSPAYEQYS. The CDR3 nucleotides are TGTGCCAGCAGCCCCGCCTACGAGCAGTACTCC. The genes are TRBV5-5 and TRBJ2-7; no firm D call. This CDR3 region has 11 residues. The ends were cut back, 4 bases at V and 2 bases at J, with 4 bases in the middle. Germline V gene lookup returns CDR1 SGHKS and CDR2 YYEKEE (reference sequence).

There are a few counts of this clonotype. CDR3 sequence reads: CASKPLAKNIQYF. CDR3 sequence (DNA): TGTGCCAGCAAGCCGTTAGCCAAAAACATTCAGTACTTC. This chain uses TRBV6-1 with TRBJ2-4; no clear D gene. The length of the CDR3 is 13 residues. The germline V and J ends were trimmed by 7 bases and 0 bases, with 7 bases remaining between them. Germline V CDR1 and CDR2: MNHNS, SASEGT.

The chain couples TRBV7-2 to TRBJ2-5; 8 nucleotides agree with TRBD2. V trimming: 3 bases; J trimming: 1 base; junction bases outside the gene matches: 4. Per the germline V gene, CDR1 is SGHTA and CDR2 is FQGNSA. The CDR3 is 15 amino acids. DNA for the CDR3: TGTGCCAGCAGCTTTGGAACTAGCGGCCAAGAGACCCAGTACTTC. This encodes CASSFGTSGQETQYF.

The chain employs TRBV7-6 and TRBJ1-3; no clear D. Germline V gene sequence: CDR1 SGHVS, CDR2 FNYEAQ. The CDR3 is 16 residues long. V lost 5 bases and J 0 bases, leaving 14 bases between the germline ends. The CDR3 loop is CASSRTLDLSGNTIYF. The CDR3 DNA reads TGTGCCAGCAGCCGGACCTTAGACCTCTCTGGAAACACCATATATTTT.

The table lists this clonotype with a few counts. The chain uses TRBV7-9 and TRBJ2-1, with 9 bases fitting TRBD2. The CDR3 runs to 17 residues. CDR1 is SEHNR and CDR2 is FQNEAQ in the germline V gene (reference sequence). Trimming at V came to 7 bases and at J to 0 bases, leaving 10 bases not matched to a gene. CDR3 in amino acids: CASTLPLAGSSYNEQFF. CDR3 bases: TGTGCCAGCACGCTACCCCTAGCGGGATCCTCCTACAATGAGCAGTTCTTC.

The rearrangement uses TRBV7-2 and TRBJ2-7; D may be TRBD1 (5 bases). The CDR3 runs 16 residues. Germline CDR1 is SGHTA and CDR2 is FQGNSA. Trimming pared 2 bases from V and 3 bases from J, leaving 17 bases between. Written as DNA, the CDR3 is TGTGCCAGCAGCTTACAGGACACTCGAAGGGGCTACGAGCAGTACTTC. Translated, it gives CASSLQDTRRGYEQYF.

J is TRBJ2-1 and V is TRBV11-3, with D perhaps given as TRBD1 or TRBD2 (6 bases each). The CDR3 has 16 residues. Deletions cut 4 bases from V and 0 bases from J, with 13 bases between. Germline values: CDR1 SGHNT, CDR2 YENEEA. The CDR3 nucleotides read TGTGCCAGCAGCTCCGGGGGCACGAGCTCCTACAATGAGCAGTTCTTC. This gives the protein CASSSGGTSSYNEQFF.

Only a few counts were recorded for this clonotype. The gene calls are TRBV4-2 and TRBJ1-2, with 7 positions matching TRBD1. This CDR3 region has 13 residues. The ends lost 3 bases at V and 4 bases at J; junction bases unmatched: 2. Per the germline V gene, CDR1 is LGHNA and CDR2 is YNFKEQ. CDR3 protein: CASSQSGGYGYTF. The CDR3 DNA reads TGTGCCAGCAGCCAGTCAGGGGGCTATGGCTACACCTTC.

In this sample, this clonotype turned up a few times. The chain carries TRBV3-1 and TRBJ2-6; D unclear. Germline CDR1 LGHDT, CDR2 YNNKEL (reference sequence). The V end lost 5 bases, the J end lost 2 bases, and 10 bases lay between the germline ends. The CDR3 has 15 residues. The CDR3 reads CASSSLATGANVLTF. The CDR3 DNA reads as TGTGCCAGCAGCTCCCTGGCTACTGGGGCCAACGTCCTGACTTTC.

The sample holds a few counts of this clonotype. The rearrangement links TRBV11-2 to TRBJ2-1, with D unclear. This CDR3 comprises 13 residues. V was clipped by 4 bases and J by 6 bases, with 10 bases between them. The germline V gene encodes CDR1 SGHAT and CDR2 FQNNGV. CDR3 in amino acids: CASSSPRGNEQFF. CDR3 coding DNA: TGTGCCAGCAGCTCCCCTAGAGGCAATGAGCAGTTCTTC.